Below are 26 T cell receptor beta chains sequenced from a single sample in a study of early T cells in non-severe SARS-CoV-2 infection. MiXCR was run by TCRdb on the 5' RACE reads, yielding one entry per CDR3 protein. The sample lists about 21,000 distinct CDR3 sequences; 5% to 6% were seen once. Sequencing was performed on whole blood, taken at baseline. These receptors were collected from an adult who was a healthcare worker with PCR-confirmed SARS-CoV-2 infection or an uninfected control (not recorded which).

There are many counts of this clonotype. The genes are TRBV24-1 and TRBJ2-1; D is ambiguous. V gave up 6 bases and J gave up 1 base, with 9 bases separating them. Germline CDR1 and CDR2: KGHDR and SFDVKD. This CDR3 contains 14 residues. CDR3 protein: CATSPGRSYNEQFF. CDR3 in DNA: TGTGCCACCAGTCCGGGTCGATCCTACAATGAGCAGTTCTTC.

The table lists this clonotype with many counts. The chain combines TRBV3-1 with TRBJ2-1; D possibly corresponds to TRBD2 (6 bases). The CDR3 is 17 amino acids. Germline V gene lookup returns CDR1 LGHDT and CDR2 YNNKEL (reference sequence). Deletions cut 1 base from V and 4 bases from J, with 17 bases between. CDR3 nucleotide sequence: TGTGCCAGCAGCCAAGGGGAAGCCGGGGGATTGTACAATGAGCAGTTCTTC. It translates to CASSQGEAGGLYNEQFF.

In this sample, this clonotype turned up many times. V and J are TRBV2 and TRBJ2-7; 8 nucleotides match TRBD1. Trimming cost V 4 bases and J 4 bases; bases outside gene matches: 0. Per germline, CDR1 SNHLY and CDR2 FYNNEI. This CDR3 spans 12 amino acids. CDR3: CASSGQGYEQYF. CDR3 in DNA: TGTGCCAGCAGTGGACAGGGGTACGAGCAGTACTTC.

Ten or more counts support this clonotype. The chain links TRBV20-1 to TRBJ1-2; TRBD1 agrees at 7 bases. The CDR3 spans 14 residues. Germline CDR1 reads DFQATT; CDR2 reads SNEGSKA (reference sequence). With V trimmed by 1 base and J by 4 bases, 6 bases remained unmatched. The CDR3 sequence is CSARGTGLSYGYTF. The CDR3 coding sequence is TGCAGTGCTAGAGGGACAGGCCTCTCCTATGGCTACACCTTC.

This clonotype has a handful of counts. CDR3: CSVESPSGNTGELFF. CDR3 coding DNA: TGCAGCGTTGAGTCGCCTAGCGGGAACACCGGGGAGCTGTTTTTT. V gene TRBV29-1 combines with J gene TRBJ2-2; TRBD2 matches 7 bases. The V and J ends lost 3 bases and 1 base, in that order; junction bases with no gene match: 5. Per the germline V gene, CDR1 is SQVTM and CDR2 is ANQGSEA. The CDR3 is made up of 15 amino acids.

This clonotype was picked up a small number of times. The J gene is TRBJ2-5, the V gene TRBV4-2; possible D gene TRBD1, 6 bases. Germline CDR1 LGHNA, CDR2 YNFKEQ. CDR3 length equals 15 residues. V lost 0 bases and J 6 bases, leaving 14 bases between the germline ends. In DNA, the CDR3 is TGTGCCAGCAGCCAAGATCAGGGGAAAGGGAAGACCCAGTACTTC. This encodes CASSQDQGKGKTQYF.

This clonotype was detected a few times. The rearrangement uses TRBV19 and TRBJ1-2, with D possibly matching TRBD1 (5 bases). V lost 7 bases and J 5 bases, leaving 11 bases between the germline ends. CDR3 length: 12 residues. In germline, CDR1 is LNHDA, CDR2 SQIVND (reference sequence). CDR3: CASIGGAYGYTF. The CDR3, as DNA: TGTGCCAGTATCGGGGGTGCTTATGGCTACACCTTC.

The gene calls are TRBV20-1 and TRBJ1-6; D remains unclear. The CDR3 spans 13 residues. Germline V gives CDR1 DFQATT, CDR2 SNEGSKA (reference sequence). V dropped 3 bases and J dropped 8 bases, with 11 bases sitting between them. Written as DNA, the CDR3 is TGCAGTGCTAGGTTCGGTAACGATTCACCCCTCCACTTT. Amino acids: CSARFGNDSPLHF.

This clonotype was counted between two and nine times. This chain joins TRBV5-6 and TRBJ2-7; TRBD2 matches 7 bases. Unmatched junction bases numbered 11, after V lost 5 bases and J lost 3 bases. The CDR3 consists of 15 residues. Per germline, CDR1 SGHDT and CDR2 YYEEEE. CDR3 in amino acids: CASSPIGGGDYEQYF. CDR3 nucleotide sequence: TGTGCCAGCAGTCCCATTGGCGGGGGTGACTACGAGCAGTACTTC.

There are many counts of this clonotype. In DNA form, the CDR3 reads TGTGCCAGCAGCCAAGCGGACAGGGAGCGTTCACCCCTCCACTTT. Translating it yields CASSQADRERSPLHF. The gene calls are TRBV3-1 and TRBJ1-6; 8 bases map to TRBD1. The V and J ends lost 1 base and 9 bases, in that order; junction bases with no gene match: 5. CDR1 and CDR2 from the germline V gene are LGHDT and YNNKEL (reference sequence). CDR3 length: 15 residues.

This clonotype was counted between two and nine times. V gene TRBV19 combines with J gene TRBJ2-3; 7 positions match TRBD2. Looked up from germline, CDR1 is LNHDA and CDR2 is SQIVND (reference sequence). V trimming: 7 bases; J trimming: 1 base; junction bases outside the gene matches: 5. The CDR3 is 14 amino acids. The DNA of the CDR3 is TGTGCCAGTACCCCCCTAGCGGGCACAGATACGCAGTATTTT. It is translated as CASTPLAGTDTQYF.

In this sample, this clonotype turned up many times. The chain joins TRBV10-2 to TRBJ2-5; 7 bases match TRBD1. V dropped 9 bases and J dropped 5; count of bases not matched to a gene: 15. Germline V lookup: CDR1 WSHSY, CDR2 SAAADI. The CDR3 has 15 amino acids. CDR3 in DNA: TGCGCCAGTGCCGACATAACAGGGGTGGTGGAGACCCAGTACTTC. Translation: CASADITGVVETQYF.

Many counts were recorded for this clonotype. The rearrangement links TRBV7-3 to TRBJ2-1; TRBD1 might be the D (5 bases). The CDR3 has 15 amino acids. Germline V gene sequence: CDR1 SGHTA, CDR2 FQGTGA. V lost 5 bases to trimming and J lost 0 bases, with 11 bases between them. The CDR3, as DNA: TGTGCCAGCAGCGGACACCCGAGCTCCTACAATGAGCAGTTCTTC. The encoded protein is CASSGHPSSYNEQFF. Full variable domain (missing parts from reference TRBV7-3 and TRBJ2-1): GAGVSQTPSNKVTEKGKYVELRCDPISGHTALYWYRQSLGQGPEFLIYFQGTGAADDSGLPNDRFFAVRPEGSVSTLKIQRTERGDSAVYLCASSGHPSSYNEQFFGPGTRLTVL.

This clonotype was counted between two and nine times. The V call is TRBV9, the J call TRBJ2-2; D assignment may be TRBD1 or TRBD2 (5 bases each). This CDR3 region has 14 residues. Deletions cut 5 bases from V and 0 bases from J, with 8 bases between. Germline V CDR1 and CDR2: SGDLS, YYNGEE. Here the CDR3 reads CASRGPANTGELFF. The CDR3 nucleotides read TGTGCCAGCAGGGGACCCGCGAACACCGGGGAGCTGTTTTTT.

This clonotype was detected ten times or more. The V and J genes are TRBV7-6 and TRBJ2-3; 8 nucleotides match TRBD2. The germline V gene encodes CDR1 SGHVS and CDR2 FNYEAQ. CDR3 size: 14 residues. With 5 bases clipped from V and 4 bases from J, the junction kept 5 bases outside the gene matches. This CDR3 is CASSPGLDSDTQYF. The CDR3 region has the DNA TGTGCCAGCAGCCCGGGACTAGACTCAGATACGCAGTATTTT. The full variable domain, with the rest looked up from reference TRBV7-6 and TRBJ2-3, is GAGVSQSPRYKVTKRGQDVALRCDPISGHVSLYWYRQALGQGPEFLTYFNYEAQQDKSGLPNDRFSAERPEGSISTLTIQRTEQRDSAMYRCASSPGLDSDTQYFGPGTRLTVL.

In this sample, this clonotype turned up many times. The rearrangement links TRBV7-3 to TRBJ1-1, with D tentatively TRBD1 (5 bases). The length of the CDR3 is 15 residues. V lost 3 bases and J lost 1, with 12 bases in between. Germline CDR1 and CDR2: SGHTA and FQGTGA. CDR3 nucleotides: TGTGCCAGCAGCTTTGCCCCGACAGAGAACACTGAAGCTTTCTTT. It yields the protein CASSFAPTENTEAFF.

This clonotype is classed as medium-sized. The chain has TRBV30 and TRBJ1-6; no clear D. The CDR3 spans 13 residues. Germline V gives CDR1 GTSNPN, CDR2 SVGIG (reference sequence). Trimming removed 2 bases from V and 10 bases from J, with 12 bases in between. The CDR3 coding sequence is TGTGCCTGGAGTAGGAATACGGGATCACCCCTCCACTTT. Residues: CAWSRNTGSPLHF.

This clonotype was observed a few times. This chain uses TRBV27 with TRBJ1-4; 8 nucleotides agree with TRBD1. CDR1 MNHEY and CDR2 SMNVEV come from the germline V gene (reference sequence). V shed 3 bases and J 10 bases; nucleotides not matched to a gene: 4. This CDR3 region has 13 residues. The CDR3 loop reads CASSFSGTGKLFF. The CDR3 nucleotides read TGTGCCAGCAGTTTTTCAGGGACAGGAAAACTGTTTTTT. The full variable domain, with the rest looked up from reference TRBV27 and TRBJ1-4, is EAQVTQNPRYLITVTGKKLTVTCSQNMNHEYMSWYRQDPGLGLRQIYYSMNVEVTDKGDVPEGYKVSRKEKRNFPLILESPSPNQTSLYFCASSFSGTGKLFFGSGTQLSVL.

This clonotype is deemed medium-sized (0.01 to 0.1%). The CDR3 bases are TGTGCCACCAGCAGAGGCAGGACAGGGGCCTACGAGCAGTACTTC. Translating it yields CATSRGRTGAYEQYF. The V gene is TRBV15, the J gene TRBJ2-7, with TRBD1 identical over 9 bases. CDR3 length: 15 residues. From germline, CDR1 is LNHNV and CDR2 YYDKDF (reference sequence). V lost 1 base, J lost 2 bases, and 3 bases stayed unmatched.

This clonotype showed up many times. The chain recombines TRBV5-5 with TRBJ2-2; D remains ambiguous. The CDR3 runs 16 residues. V gave up 0 bases and J gave up 3 bases, with 12 bases separating them. CDR1 SGHKS and CDR2 YYEKEE come from the germline V gene (reference sequence). The CDR3 here is CASSLGPTPYTGELFF. In nucleotides, the CDR3 is TGTGCCAGCAGCTTGGGACCAACTCCTTACACCGGGGAGCTGTTTTTT. The full variable domain, with the rest looked up from reference TRBV5-5 and TRBJ2-2, is DAGVTQSPTHLIKTRGQQVTLRCSPISGHKSVSWYQQVLGQGPQFIFQYYEKEERGRGNFPDRFSARQFPNYSSELNVNALLLGDSALYLCASSLGPTPYTGELFFGEGSRLTVL.

This clonotype was counted many times. The chain is built from TRBV7-2 and TRBJ1-1, with D hard to call. The CDR3 has 15 residues. V was pared by 2 bases and J by 1 base, with 11 bases between. CDR1 is SGHTA and CDR2 is FQGNSA in the germline V gene. This CDR3 is CASSLNFQPNTEAFF. For the CDR3, the DNA is TGTGCCAGCAGCTTAAATTTTCAGCCGAACACTGAAGCTTTCTTT.

This clonotype is medium-sized in the sample. The chain links TRBV12-3 or TRBV12-4 to TRBJ1-1; D is unclear. V was cut by 2 bases and J by 2 bases, with 6 bases left in between. CDR3 size: 13 residues. This CDR3 reads CASSLFGNTEAFF. The CDR3 DNA reads TGTGCCAGCAGTTTATTCGGTAACACTGAAGCTTTCTTT.

In this sample, this clonotype turned up a few times. This sequence joins TRBV20-1 and TRBJ2-5; the D call may be TRBD1 or TRBD2 (6 bases each). This CDR3 comprises 13 residues. From germline, CDR1 is DFQATT and CDR2 SNEGSKA (reference sequence). V was shortened by 4 bases and J by 4 bases, with 13 bases between the two germline ends. The CDR3 DNA reads as TGCAGTGCTACTTTAGGGGGGAGAGAGACCCAGTACTTC. Encoded protein: CSATLGGRETQYF.

This clonotype was observed many times. This chain joins TRBV5-1 and TRBJ1-1, with TRBD1 as a possible D gene (6 bases). The CDR3 runs 14 residues. Germline CDR1 SGHRS, CDR2 YFSETQ. With 3 bases removed from V and 10 bases from J, the gap between germline ends came to 19 bases. CDR3: CASSSLDSRWGAFF. The DNA of the CDR3 is TGCGCCAGCAGCTCTTTGGACAGCCGGTGGGGAGCTTTCTTT.

The table lists this clonotype with a few counts. As DNA, the CDR3 is TGTGCCAGCAGCAAAGATATTATGGGACAGGGAAATGAAAAACTGTTTTTT. Its protein product is CASSKDIMGQGNEKLFF. The chain has TRBV21-1 and TRBJ1-4; TRBD1, the table's D call, was not compared with the DNA. TRBV21-1 is marked as a pseudogene. There are 17 residues in the CDR3.

In this sample, this clonotype turned up many times. The chain uses TRBV7-3 and TRBJ2-5; 10 bases agree with TRBD1. CDR3 size: 16 residues. In germline, CDR1 is SGHTA, CDR2 FQGTGA. Trimming cost V 5 bases and J 5 bases; bases outside gene matches: 11. In nucleotides, the CDR3 is TGTGCCAGCAGCCCACTAACCGGGACAGGGGAGGAGACCCAGTACTTC. Its protein is CASSPLTGTGEETQYF.